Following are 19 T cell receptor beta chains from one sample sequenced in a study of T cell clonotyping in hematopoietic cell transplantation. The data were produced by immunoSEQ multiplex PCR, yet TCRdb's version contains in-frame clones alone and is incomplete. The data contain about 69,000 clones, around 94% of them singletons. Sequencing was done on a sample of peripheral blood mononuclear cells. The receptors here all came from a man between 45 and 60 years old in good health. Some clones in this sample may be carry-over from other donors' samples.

The CDR3 here is CASSRGQGPPYEQYF. The CDR3 nucleotides are TGTGCCAGCAGCCGGGGACAGGGGCCTCCCTACGAGCAGTACTTC. The V call is TRBV14, the J call TRBJ2-7; 10 bases are a match to TRBD1. CDR1 and CDR2 (germline): SGHDN, FVKESK. This CDR3 has 15 amino acids. The trim removed 4 bases at V and 2 bases at J, leaving 5 bases unmatched.

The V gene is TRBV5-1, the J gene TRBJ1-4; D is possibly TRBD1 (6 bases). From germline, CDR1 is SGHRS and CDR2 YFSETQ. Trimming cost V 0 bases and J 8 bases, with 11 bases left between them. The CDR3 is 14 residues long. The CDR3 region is CASSLAGADEKLFF. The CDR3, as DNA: TGCGCCAGCAGCTTGGCAGGGGCGGACGAAAAACTGTTTTTT.

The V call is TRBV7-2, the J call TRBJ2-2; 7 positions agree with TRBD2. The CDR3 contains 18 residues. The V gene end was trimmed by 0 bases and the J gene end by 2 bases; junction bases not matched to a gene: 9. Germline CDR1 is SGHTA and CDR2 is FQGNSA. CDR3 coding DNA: TGTGCCAGCAGCTTAGCCAGACCGGGACTAACTAACACCGGGGAGCTGTTTTTT. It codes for CASSLARPGLTNTGELFF. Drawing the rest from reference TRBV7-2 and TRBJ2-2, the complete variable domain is GAGVSQSPSNKVTEKGKDVELRCDPISGHTALYWYRQSLGQGLEFLIYFQGNSAPDKSGLPSDRFSAERTGGSVSTLTIQRTQQEDSAVYLCASSLARPGLTNTGELFFGEGSRLTVL.

DNA of the CDR3: TGTGCCAGCAGCCCGGCCCTGGCAGGGGACGAGCAGTACTTC. The encoded protein is CASSPALAGDEQYF. V is TRBV28 and J is TRBJ2-7, with a weak D call TRBD1 (6 bases). Germline CDR1 reads MDHEN; CDR2 reads SYDVKM. V lost 6 bases to trimming and J lost 5 bases, with 17 bases between them. This CDR3 has 14 amino acids.

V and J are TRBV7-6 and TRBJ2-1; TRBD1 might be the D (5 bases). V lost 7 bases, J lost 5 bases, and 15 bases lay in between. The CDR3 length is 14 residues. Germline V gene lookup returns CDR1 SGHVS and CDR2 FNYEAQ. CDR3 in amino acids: CASKAQRQHNEQFF. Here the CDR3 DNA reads TGTGCCAGCAAGGCCCAAAGACAGCACAATGAGCAGTTCTTC.

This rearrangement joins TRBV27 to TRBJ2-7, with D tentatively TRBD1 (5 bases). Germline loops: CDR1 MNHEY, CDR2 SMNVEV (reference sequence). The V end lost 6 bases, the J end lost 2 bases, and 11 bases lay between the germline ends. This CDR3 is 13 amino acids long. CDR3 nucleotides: TGTGCCAGCAGAGACCAGGGAACCTACGAGCAGTACTTC. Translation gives CASRDQGTYEQYF.

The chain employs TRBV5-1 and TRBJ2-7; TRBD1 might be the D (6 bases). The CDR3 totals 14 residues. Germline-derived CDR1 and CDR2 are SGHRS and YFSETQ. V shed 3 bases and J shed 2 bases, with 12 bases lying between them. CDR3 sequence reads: CASSSQQGTYEQYF. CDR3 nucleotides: TGCGCCAGCAGCTCCCAACAGGGAACCTACGAGCAGTACTTC.

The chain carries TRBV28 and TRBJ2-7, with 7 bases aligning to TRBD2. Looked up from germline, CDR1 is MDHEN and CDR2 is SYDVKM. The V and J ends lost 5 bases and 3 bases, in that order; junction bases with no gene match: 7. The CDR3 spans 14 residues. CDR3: CASSQAGQHYEQYF. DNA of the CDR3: TGTGCCAGCAGTCAAGCGGGGCAGCACTACGAGCAGTACTTC.

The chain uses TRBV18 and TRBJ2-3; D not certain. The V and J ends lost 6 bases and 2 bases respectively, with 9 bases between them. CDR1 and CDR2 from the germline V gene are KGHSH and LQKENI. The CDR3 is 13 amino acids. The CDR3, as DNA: TGTGCCAGCTCGCTAACTGACACAGATACGCAGTATTTT. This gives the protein CASSLTDTDTQYF. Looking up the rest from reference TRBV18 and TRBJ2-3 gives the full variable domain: NAGVMQNPRHLVRRRGQEARLRCSPMKGHSHVYWYRQLPEEGLKFMVYLQKENIIDESGMPKERFSAEFPKEGPSILRIQQVVRGDSAAYFCASSLTDTDTQYFGPGTRLTVL.

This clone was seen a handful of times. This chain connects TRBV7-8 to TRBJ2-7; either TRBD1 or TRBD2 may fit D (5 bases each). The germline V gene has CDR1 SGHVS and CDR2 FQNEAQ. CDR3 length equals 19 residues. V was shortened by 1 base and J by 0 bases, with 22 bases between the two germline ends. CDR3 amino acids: CASSLVRLSWTGPSYEQYF. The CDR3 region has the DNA TGTGCCAGCAGCTTAGTAAGGCTTTCTTGGACGGGACCCTCCTACGAGCAGTACTTC.

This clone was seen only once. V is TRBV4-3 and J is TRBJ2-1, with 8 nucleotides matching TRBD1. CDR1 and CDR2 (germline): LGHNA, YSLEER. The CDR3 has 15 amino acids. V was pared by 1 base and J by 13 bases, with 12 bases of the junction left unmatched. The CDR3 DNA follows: TGCGCCAGCAGCCAAGGGGGAGGACAGGGTGAAGGTCAGTTCTTC. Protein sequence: CASSQGGGQGEGQFF.

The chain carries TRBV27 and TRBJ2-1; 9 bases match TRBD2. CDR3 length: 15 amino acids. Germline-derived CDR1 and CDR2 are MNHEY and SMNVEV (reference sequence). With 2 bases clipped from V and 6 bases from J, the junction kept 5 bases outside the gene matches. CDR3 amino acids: CASSLTAGGGNEQFF. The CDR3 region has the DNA TGTGCCAGCAGTTTAACCGCGGGAGGGGGCAATGAGCAGTTCTTC.

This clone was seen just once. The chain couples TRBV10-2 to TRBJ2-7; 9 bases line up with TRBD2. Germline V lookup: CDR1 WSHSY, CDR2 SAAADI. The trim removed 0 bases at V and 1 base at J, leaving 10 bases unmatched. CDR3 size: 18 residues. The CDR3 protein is CASSESRALAGQSYEQYF. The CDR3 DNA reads TGCGCCAGCAGTGAGTCTAGGGCGCTAGCGGGGCAATCCTACGAGCAGTACTTC.

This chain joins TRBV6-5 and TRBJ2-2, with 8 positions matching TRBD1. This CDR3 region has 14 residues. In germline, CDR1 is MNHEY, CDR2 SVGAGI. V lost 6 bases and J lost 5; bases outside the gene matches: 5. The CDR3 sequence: CASSRGQGTGELFF. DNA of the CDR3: TGTGCCAGCAGCCGAGGACAGGGTACCGGGGAGCTGTTTTTT.

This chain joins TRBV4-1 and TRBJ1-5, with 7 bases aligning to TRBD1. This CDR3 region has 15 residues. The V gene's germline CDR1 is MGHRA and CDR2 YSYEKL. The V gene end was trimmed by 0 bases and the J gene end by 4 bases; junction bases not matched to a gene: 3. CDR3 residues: CASSQEGTVNQPQHF. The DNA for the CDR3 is TGCGCCAGCAGCCAAGAAGGGACAGTAAATCAGCCCCAGCATTTT.

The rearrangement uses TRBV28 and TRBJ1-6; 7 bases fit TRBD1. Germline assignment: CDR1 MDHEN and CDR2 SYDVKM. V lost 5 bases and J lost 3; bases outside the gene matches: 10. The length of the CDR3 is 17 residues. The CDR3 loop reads CASSLIQGRNYNSPLHF. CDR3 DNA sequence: TGTGCCAGCAGTCTTATACAGGGGAGGAACTATAATTCACCCCTCCACTTT.

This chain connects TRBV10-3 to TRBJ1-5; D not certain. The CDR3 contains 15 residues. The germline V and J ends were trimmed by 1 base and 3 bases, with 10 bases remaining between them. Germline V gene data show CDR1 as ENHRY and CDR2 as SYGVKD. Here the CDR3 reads CAISEFGQSNQPQHF. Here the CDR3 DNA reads TGTGCCATCAGTGAGTTTGGTCAGTCCAATCAGCCCCAGCATTTT.

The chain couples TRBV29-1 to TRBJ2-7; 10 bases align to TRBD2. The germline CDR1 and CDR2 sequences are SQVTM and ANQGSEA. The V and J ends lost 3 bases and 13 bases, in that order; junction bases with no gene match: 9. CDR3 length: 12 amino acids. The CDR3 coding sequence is TGCAGCGTTGAGCTAGCGGGAGACGCTGAATACTTC. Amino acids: CSVELAGDAEYF.

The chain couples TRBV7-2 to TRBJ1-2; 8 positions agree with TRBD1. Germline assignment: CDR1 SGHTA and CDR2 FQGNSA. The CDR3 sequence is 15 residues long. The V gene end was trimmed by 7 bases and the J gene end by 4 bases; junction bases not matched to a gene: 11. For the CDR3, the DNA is TGTGCCAGCAACCCCGGGACAGGACTCCTCTATGGCTACACCTTC. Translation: CASNPGTGLLYGYTF.